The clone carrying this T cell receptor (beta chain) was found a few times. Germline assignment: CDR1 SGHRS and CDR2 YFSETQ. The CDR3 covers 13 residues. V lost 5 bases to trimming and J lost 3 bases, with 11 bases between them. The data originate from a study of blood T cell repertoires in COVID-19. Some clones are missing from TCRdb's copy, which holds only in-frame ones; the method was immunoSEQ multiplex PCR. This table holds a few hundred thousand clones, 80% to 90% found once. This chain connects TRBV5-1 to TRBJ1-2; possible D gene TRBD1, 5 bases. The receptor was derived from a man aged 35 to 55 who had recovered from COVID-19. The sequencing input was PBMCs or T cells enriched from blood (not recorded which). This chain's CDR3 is CASSLGVDYGYTF. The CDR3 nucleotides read TGCGCCAGCAGTTTAGGGGTCGACTATGGCTACACCTTC.